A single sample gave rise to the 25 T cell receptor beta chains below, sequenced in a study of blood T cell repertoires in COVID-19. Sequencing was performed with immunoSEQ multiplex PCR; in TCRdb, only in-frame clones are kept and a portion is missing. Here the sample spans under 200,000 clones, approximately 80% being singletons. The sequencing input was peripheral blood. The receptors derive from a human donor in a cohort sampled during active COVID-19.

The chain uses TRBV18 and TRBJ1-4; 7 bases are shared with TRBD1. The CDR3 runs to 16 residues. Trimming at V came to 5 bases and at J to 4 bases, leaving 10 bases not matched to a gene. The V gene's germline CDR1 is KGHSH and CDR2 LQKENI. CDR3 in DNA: TGTGCCAGCTCATCAAGACAGGGACCGAGTAATGAAAAACTGTTTTTT. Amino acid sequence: CASSSRQGPSNEKLFF.

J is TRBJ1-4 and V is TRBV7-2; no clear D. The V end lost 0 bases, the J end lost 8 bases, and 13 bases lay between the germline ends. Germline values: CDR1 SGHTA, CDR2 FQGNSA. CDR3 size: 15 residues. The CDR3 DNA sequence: TGTGCCAGCAGCTTAGCAGGCCGCTACGGGGAAAAACTGTTTTTT. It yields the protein CASSLAGRYGEKLFF.

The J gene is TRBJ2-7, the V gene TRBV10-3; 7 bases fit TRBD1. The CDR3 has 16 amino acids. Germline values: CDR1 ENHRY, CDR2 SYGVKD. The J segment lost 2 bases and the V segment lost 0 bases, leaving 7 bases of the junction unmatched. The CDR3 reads CAISESGDSRPYEQYF. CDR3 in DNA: TGTGCCATCAGTGAGTCAGGGGACAGCAGACCCTACGAGCAGTACTTC.

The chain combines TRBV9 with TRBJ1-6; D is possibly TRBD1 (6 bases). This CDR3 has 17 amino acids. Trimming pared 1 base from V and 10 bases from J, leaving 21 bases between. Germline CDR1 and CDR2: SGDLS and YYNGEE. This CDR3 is CASSVNPQGGMGSPLHF. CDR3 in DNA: TGTGCCAGCAGCGTAAACCCACAGGGAGGGATGGGGTCACCCCTCCACTTT. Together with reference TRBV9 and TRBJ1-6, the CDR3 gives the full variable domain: DSGVTQTPKHLITATGQRVTLRCSPRSGDLSVYWYQQSLDQGLQFLIQYYNGEERAKGNILERFSAQQFPDLHSELNLSSLELGDSALYFCASSVNPQGGMGSPLHFGNGTRLTVT.

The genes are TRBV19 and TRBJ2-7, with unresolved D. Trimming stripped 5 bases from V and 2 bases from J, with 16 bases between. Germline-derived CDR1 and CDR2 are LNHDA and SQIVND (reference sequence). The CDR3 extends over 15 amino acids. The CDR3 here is CASSPTSALTYEQYF. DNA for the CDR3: TGTGCCAGTAGTCCGACGAGCGCACTAACCTACGAGCAGTACTTC.

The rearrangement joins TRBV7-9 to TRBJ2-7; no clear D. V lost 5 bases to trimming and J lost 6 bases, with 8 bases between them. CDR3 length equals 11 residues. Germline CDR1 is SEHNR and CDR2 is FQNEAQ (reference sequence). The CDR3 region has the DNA TGTGCCAGCAGCCCCGGTCGCGAGCAGTACTTC. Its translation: CASSPGREQYF.

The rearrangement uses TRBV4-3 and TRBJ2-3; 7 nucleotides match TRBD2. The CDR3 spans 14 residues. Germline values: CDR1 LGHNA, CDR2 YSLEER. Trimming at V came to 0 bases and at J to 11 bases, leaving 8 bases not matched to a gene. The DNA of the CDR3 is TGCGCCAGCAGCCAAGATGCCCAGCGGGGAATGCAGTATTTT. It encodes CASSQDAQRGMQYF.

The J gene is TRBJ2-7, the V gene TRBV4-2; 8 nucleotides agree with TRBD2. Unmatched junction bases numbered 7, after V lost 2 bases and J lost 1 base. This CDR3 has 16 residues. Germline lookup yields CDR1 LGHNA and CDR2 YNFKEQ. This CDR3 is CASSQLSGTASYEQYF. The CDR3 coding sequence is TGTGCCAGCAGCCAACTTAGCGGGACCGCTTCCTACGAGCAGTACTTC.

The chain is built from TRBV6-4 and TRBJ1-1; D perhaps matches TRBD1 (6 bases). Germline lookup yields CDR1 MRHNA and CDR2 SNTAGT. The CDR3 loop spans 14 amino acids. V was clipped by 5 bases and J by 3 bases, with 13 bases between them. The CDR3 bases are TGTGCCAGCAGTAGGGGGGGGACGGACACTGAAGCTTTCTTT. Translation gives CASSRGGTDTEAFF.

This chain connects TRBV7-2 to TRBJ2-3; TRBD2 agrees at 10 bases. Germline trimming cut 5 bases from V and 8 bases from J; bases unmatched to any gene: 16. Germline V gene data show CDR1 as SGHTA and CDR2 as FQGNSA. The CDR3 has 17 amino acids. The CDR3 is CASSPSRGAGGPGTQYF. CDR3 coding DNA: TGTGCCAGCAGCCCCAGTCGGGGAGCGGGAGGGCCCGGTACGCAGTATTTT.

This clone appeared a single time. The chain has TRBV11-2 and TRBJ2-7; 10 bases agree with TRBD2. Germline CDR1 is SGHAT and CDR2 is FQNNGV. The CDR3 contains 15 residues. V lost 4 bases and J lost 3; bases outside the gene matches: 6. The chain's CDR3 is CASSSLAGANYEQYF. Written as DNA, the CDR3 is TGTGCCAGCAGCTCCCTAGCGGGAGCTAACTACGAGCAGTACTTC.

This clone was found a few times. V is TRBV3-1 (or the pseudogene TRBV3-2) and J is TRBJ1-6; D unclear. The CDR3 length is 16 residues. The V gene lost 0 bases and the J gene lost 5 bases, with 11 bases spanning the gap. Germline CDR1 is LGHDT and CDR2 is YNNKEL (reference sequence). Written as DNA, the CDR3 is TGTGCCAGCAGCCAAGAGCGGGGTCGCCATAATTCACCCCTCCACTTT. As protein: CASSQERGRHNSPLHF.

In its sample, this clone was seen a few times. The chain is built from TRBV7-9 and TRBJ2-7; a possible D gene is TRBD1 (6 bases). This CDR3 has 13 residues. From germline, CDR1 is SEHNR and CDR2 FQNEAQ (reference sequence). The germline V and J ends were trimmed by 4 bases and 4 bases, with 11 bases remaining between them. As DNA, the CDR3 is TGTGCCAGCAGCTCCCAGGGGTCTTACGAGCAGTACTTC. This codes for CASSSQGSYEQYF.

CDR3 amino acids: CASSQGMDYGYTF. The CDR3 DNA follows: TGTGCCAGCAGTCAGGGGATGGACTATGGCTACACCTTC. The rearrangement uses TRBV2 and TRBJ1-2, with a possible D match to TRBD1 (6 bases). There are 13 residues in the CDR3. In germline, CDR1 is SNHLY, CDR2 FYNNEI. Trimming pared 5 bases from V and 3 bases from J, leaving 10 bases between.

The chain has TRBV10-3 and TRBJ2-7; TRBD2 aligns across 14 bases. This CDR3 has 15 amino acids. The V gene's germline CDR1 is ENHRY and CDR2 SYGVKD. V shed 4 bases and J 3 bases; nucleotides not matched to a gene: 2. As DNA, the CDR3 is TGTGCCATCAGTGGGGGGACTAGCGGGAGCTACGAGCAGTACTTC. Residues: CAISGGTSGSYEQYF.

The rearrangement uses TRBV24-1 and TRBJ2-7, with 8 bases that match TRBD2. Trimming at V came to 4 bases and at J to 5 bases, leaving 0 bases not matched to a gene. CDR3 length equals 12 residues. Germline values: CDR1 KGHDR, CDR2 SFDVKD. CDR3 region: CATSEGLDEQYF. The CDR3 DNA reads TGTGCCACCAGTGAGGGACTAGACGAGCAGTACTTC.

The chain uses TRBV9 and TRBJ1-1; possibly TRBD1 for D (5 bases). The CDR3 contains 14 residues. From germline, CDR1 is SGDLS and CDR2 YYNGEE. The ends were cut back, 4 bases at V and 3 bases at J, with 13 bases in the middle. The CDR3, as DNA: TGTGCCAGCAGCTCACGGGGGGTGGACACTGAAGCTTTCTTT. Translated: CASSSRGVDTEAFF. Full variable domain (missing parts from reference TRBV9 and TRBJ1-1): DSGVTQTPKHLITATGQRVTLRCSPRSGDLSVYWYQQSLDQGLQFLIQYYNGEERAKGNILERFSAQQFPDLHSELNLSSLELGDSALYFCASSSRGVDTEAFFGQGTRLTVV.

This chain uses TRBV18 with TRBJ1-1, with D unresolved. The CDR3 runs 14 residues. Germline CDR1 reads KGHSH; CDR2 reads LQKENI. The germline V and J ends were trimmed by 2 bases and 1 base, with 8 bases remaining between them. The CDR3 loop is CASSPFTQNTEAFF. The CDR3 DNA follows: TGTGCCAGCTCACCATTCACACAGAACACTGAAGCTTTCTTT.

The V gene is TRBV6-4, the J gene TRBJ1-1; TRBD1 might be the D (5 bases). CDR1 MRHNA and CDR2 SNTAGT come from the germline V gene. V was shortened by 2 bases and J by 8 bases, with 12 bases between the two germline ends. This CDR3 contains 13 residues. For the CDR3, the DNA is TGTGCCAGCAGTGACAGACGGGGGAGCGAAGCTTTCTTT. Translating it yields CASSDRRGSEAFF.

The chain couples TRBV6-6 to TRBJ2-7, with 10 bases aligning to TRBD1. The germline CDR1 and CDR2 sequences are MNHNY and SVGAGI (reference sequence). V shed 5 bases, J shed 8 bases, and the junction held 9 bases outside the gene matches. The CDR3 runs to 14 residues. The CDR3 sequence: CASSLGTGVLKQYF. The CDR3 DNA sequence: TGTGCCAGCAGTCTCGGGACAGGGGTTCTAAAGCAGTACTTC.

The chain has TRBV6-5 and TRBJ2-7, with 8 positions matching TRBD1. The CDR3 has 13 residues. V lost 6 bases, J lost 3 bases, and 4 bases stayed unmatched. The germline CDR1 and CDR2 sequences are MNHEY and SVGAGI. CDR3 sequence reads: CASSRTGYYEQYF. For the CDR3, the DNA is TGTGCCAGCAGCCGGACAGGGTACTACGAGCAGTACTTC.

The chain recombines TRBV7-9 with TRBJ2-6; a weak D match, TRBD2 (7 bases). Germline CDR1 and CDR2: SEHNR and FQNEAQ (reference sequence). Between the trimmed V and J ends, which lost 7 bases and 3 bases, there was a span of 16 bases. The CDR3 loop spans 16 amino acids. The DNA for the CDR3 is TGTGCCAGCACCTCCTCCGGGGGGCGTGGGGCCAACGTCCTGACTTTC. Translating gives CASTSSGGRGANVLTF.

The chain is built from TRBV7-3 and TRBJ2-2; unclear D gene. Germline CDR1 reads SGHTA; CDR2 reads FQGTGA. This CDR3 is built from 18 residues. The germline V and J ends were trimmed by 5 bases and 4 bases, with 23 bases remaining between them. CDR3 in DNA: TGTGCCAGCAGCCCCATACCCATGTCTAGAGGCCCCACCGGGGAGCTGTTTTTT. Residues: CASSPIPMSRGPTGELFF.

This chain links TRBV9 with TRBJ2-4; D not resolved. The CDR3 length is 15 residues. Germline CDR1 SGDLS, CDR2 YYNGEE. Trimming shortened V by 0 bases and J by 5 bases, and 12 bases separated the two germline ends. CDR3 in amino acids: CASSVATGPENIQYF. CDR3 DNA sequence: TGTGCCAGCAGCGTAGCTACTGGGCCGGAAAACATTCAGTACTTC.

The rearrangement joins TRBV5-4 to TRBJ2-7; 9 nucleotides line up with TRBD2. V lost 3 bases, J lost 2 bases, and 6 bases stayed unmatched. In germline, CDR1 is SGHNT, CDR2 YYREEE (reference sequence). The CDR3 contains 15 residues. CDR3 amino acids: CASSSGREGTYEQYF. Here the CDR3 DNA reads TGTGCCAGCAGCTCGGGGCGGGAGGGTACCTACGAGCAGTACTTC.